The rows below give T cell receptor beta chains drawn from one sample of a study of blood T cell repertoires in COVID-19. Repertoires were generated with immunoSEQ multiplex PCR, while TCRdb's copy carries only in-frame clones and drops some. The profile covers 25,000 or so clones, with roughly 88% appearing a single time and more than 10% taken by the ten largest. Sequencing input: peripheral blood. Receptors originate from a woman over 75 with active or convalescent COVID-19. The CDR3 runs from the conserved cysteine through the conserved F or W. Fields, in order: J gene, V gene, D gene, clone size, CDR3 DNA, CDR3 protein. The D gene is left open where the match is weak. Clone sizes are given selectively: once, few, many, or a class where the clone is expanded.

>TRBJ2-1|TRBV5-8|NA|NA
TGTGCCAGCAGCTTGGATCCGGGGACTTACAATGAGCAGTTCTTC
CASSLDPGTYNEQFF
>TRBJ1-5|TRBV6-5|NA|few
TGTGCCAGCACCCTATCCCGGGAACAGCCCCAGCATTTT
CASTLSREQPQHF
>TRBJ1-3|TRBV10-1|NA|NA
TGCGCCAGCGGAAGGGTTAGGGGAACTCACCTGGACACCATATATTTT
CASGRVRGTHLDTIYF
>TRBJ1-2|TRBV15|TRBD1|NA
TGTGCCACCAGCAGAGATCTTGGGGGGACAGGTGATGGCTACACCTTC
CATSRDLGGTGDGYTF
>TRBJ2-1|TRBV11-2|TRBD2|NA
TGTGCCAGCAGCCCCCCGGGACTAGTTGTTGGGAATGAGCAGTTCTTC
CASSPPGLVVGNEQFF
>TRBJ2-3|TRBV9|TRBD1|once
TGTGCCAGCAGTCCACCGTCCGGGACAGGGGTATTTACGCAGTATTTT
CASSPPSGTGVFTQYF
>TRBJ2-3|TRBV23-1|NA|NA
TGCGCCAGCAGTCAACCCCGTTTTAGCACAGATACGCAGTATTTT
CASSQPRFSTDTQYF
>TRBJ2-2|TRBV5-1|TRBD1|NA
TGCGCCAGCAGCACGGGACAGGGGATGTCCGGGGAGCTGTTTTTT
CASSTGQGMSGELFF
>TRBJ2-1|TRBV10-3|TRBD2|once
TGTGCCATCCGGGGAGGGGCCTATGAGCAGTTCTTC
CAIRGGAYEQFF
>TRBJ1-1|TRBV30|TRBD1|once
TGTGCCTGGAGTCAACAGGGGAGCACTGAAGCTTTCTTT
CAWSQQGSTEAFF
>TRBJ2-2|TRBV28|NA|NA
TGTGCCAGCAGGTACGGACACCTCACCGGGGAGCTGTTTTTT
CASRYGHLTGELFF
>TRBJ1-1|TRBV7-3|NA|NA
TGTGCCAGCAGCTTTCAAAGGGTGGCAGGGAGGACTGAAGCTTTCTTT
CASSFQRVAGRTEAFF
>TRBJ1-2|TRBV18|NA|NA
TGTGCCAGCTCACCGAGCCCGATAAATTCAGGGAACAACTATGGCTACACCTTC
CASSPSPINSGNNYGYTF
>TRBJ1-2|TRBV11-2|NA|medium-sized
TGTGCCAGCAGTCTTGAGGGACACAACACCTTC
CASSLEGHNTF
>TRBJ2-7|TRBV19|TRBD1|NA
TGTGCCAGTTCCCCGACAGGGGGCCGGAACGAGCAGTACTTC
CASSPTGGRNEQYF
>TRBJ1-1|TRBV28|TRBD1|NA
TGTGCCAGCAACAGGGGGCTGACCATGAACACTGAAGCTTTCTTT
CASNRGLTMNTEAFF
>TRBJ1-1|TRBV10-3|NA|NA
TGTGCCATCAAATTGGGACAGAACACTGAAGCTTTCTTT
CAIKLGQNTEAFF
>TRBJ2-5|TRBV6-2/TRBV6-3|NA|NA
TGTGCCAGCAGTTACACCGGGGTCCCTCAAGAGACCCAGTACTTC
CASSYTGVPQETQYF
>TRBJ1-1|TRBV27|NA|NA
TGTGCCAGCAGGAATACAGGGAACACTGAAGCTTTCTTT
CASRNTGNTEAFF
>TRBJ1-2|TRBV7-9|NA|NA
TGTGCCAGCAGCTCTTATATCTCTGGCTACACCTTC
CASSSYISGYTF
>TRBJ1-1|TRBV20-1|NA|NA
TGCAGTGCTTACAGGGTTCAAGCTTTCTTT
CSAYRVQAFF
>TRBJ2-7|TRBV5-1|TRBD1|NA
TGCGCCAGCAGCTTGTACTTGTCCGGGACAGGGTCCTTCTCCCTCCGCGAGCAGTACTTC
CASSLYLSGTGSFSLREQYF
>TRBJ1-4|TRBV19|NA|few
TGTGCCAGTAGTCCCGGTGGGGGGAGGAGAGAAAAACTGTTTTTT
CASSPGGGRREKLFF
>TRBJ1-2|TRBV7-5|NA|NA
TGTGCCAGAAGCTCGGGCAGGGGGGACTATGGCTACACCTTC
CARSSGRGDYGYTF
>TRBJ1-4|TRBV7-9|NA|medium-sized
TGTGCCAGCAACCGACATGCAACTAATGAAAAACTGTTTTTT
CASNRHATNEKLFF
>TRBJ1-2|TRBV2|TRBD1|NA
TGTGCCAGCAGTTTACAGGGGGGAAATGGCTACACCTTC
CASSLQGGNGYTF
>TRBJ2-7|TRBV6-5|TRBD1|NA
TGTGCCAGCACAGGGCGGACAGGGGGCTACGAGCAGTACTTC
CASTGRTGGYEQYF
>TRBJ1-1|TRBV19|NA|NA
TGTGCCAGTAGCCGAGGGAGCATGAACACTGAAGCTTTCTTT
CASSRGSMNTEAFF
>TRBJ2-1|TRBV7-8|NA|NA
TGTGCCAGCAGCCCCAGGTGGAACAATGAGCAGTTCTTC
CASSPRWNNEQFF
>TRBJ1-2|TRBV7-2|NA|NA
TGTGCCAGCAGCTTAGGCGGGGTTGGTGGCTACACCTTC
CASSLGGVGGYTF
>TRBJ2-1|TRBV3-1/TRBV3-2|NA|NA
TGTGCCAGCAGCCAAGACCTCGGGAGCTACAATGAGCAGTTCTTC
CASSQDLGSYNEQFF
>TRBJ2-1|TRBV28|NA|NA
TGTGCCAGCAGTTTTTGGTCAGGGTACAATGAGCAGTTCTTC
CASSFWSGYNEQFF
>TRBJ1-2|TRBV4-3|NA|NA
TGCGCCAGCAGCCAAGGCAGAGAGGATGGCTACACCTTC
CASSQGREDGYTF
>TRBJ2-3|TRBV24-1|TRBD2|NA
TGTGCCACCAGTGCACTAGCGGGGGGTTCAGATACGCAGTATTTT
CATSALAGGSDTQYF
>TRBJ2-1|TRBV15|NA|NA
TGTGCCACCAGCAGAAATAACCGGGGTCGGGATGAGCAGTTCTTC
CATSRNNRGRDEQFF
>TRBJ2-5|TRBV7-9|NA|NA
TGTGCCAGCAGCTTGTCGGGGGAGACCCAGTACTTC
CASSLSGETQYF
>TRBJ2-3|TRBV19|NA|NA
TGTGCCAGTAGTATCCACAGGGCCCCAAGAGTGGATACGCAGTATTTT
CASSIHRAPRVDTQYF
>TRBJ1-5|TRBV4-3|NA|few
TGCGCCAGCAGCCAAGATCTGATCGTTGGGGCAGGGCTCAATCAGCCCCAGCATTTT
CASSQDLIVGAGLNQPQHF
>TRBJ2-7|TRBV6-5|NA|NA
TGTGCCAGCAGTTACCTTGGTGGGTGGGACACTGAGTACTTC
CASSYLGGWDTEYF
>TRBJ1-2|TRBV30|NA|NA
TGTGCCTGGAGTGTACAGAGCAACTATGGCTACACCTTC
CAWSVQSNYGYTF
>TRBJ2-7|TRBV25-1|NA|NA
TGTGCCAGTCAGGGGAGCTCCTACGAGCAGTACTTC
CASQGSSYEQYF
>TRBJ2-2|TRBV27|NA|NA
TGTGCCAGCAGTGGGACAATCAATCCCACCGGGGAGCTGTTTTTT
CASSGTINPTGELFF
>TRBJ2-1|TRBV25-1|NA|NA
TGTGCCAGCAGTGAATATGGAGTTAGCTCCTACAATGAGCAGTTCTTC
CASSEYGVSSYNEQFF
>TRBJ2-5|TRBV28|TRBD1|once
TGTGCCAGCAGTTTATACGCAGGGGGCCAAGAGACCCAGTACTTC
CASSLYAGGQETQYF
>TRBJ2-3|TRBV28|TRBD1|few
TGTGCCAGCAGGCATGGGGCCAGGGGGCGCGCAGATACGCAGTATTTT
CASRHGARGRADTQYF
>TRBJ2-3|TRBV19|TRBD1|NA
TGTGCCAGTAGTATTTTTGGGACAGGGGGTGATACGCAGTATTTT
CASSIFGTGGDTQYF
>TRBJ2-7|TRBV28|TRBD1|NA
TGTGCCAGCAGTGCGCCAGGGGGCGTAGGTTACGAGCAGTACTTC
CASSAPGGVGYEQYF
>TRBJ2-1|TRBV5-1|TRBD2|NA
TGCGCCAGCAGCTTGGACGGGGAGGGTGAGCAGTTCTTC
CASSLDGEGEQFF
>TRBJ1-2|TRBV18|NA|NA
TGTGCCAGCTCACCCCCCGACGGGGGAGACTATGGCTACACCTTC
CASSPPDGGDYGYTF
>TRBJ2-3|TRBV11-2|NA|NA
TGTGCCAGCAGCCCAGGGAGTGGGGGCCCCACAGATACGCAGTATTTT
CASSPGSGGPTDTQYF
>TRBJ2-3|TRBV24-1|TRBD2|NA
TGTGCCACCAGTAGTGTGACTAGCGGGGGATGGTATACGCAGTATTTT
CATSSVTSGGWYTQYF
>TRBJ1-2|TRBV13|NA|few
TGTGCCAGCAGCCAGGGGAGGGGGTTATACTATGGCTACACCTTC
CASSQGRGLYYGYTF
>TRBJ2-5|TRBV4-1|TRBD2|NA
TGCGCCAGCAGCAAAGAGGGACTAGCGGGAGGCGGGGGGGAGACCCAGTACTTC
CASSKEGLAGGGGETQYF
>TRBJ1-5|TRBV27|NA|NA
TGTGCCAGCAGTTTTAATCGGGATCAGCCCCAGCATTTT
CASSFNRDQPQHF